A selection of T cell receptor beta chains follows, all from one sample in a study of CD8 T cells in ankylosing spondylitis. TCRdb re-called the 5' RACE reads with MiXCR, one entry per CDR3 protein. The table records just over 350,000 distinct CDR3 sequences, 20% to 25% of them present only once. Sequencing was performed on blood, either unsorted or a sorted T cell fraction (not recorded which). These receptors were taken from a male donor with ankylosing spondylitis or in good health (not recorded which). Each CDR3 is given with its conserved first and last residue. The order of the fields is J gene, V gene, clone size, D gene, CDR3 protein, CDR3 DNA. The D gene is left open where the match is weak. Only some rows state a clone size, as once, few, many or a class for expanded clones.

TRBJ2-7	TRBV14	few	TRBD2	CASSHGAGGGYEQYF	TGTGCCAGCAGCCATGGAGCGGGGGGGGGCTACGAGCAGTACTTC
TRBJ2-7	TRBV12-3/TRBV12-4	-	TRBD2	CASSIPGRGGEQYF	TGTGCCAGCAGTATACCCGGGAGGGGAGGCGAGCAGTACTTC
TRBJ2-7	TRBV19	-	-	CASSWSRDYEQYF	TGTGCCAGTAGTTGGTCCAGGGACTACGAGCAGTACTTC
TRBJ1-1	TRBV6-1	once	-	CASSVMGVGFSEAFF	TGTGCCAGCAGTGTGATGGGCGTGGGGTTCTCTGAAGCTTTCTTT
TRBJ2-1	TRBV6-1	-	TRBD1	CASIGTGYNEQFF	TGTGCCAGCATCGGGACAGGCTACAATGAGCAGTTCTTC
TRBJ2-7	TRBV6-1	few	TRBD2	CASTRTETSGGAGNEQYF	TGTGCCAGCACCCGTACCGAGACTAGCGGGGGGGCCGGGAACGAGCAGTACTTC
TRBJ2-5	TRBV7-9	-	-	CASSFSPAFEETQYF	TGTGCCAGCAGCTTTTCACCGGCGTTCGAGGAGACCCAGTACTTC
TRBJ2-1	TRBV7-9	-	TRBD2	CASSSPTSGGASEQFF	TGTGCCAGCAGCTCCCCGACTAGCGGGGGGGCCTCTGAGCAGTTCTTC
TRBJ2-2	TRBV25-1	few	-	CASSDRVPTGELFF	TGTGCCAGCAGCGACCGGGTCCCCACCGGGGAGCTGTTTTTT
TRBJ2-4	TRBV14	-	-	CASSHRVENIQYF	TGTGCCAGCAGCCACCGGGTTGAGAACATTCAGTACTTC
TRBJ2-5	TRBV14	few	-	CASSQEARGETQYF	TGTGCCAGCAGCCAAGAGGCGAGGGGGGAGACCCAGTACTTC
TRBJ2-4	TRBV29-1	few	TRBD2	CSVSGTTPKNIQYF	TGCAGCGTATCCGGGACTACCCCCAAAAACATTCAGTACTTC
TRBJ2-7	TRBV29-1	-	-	CSVALDSSYEQYF	TGCAGCGTTGCCCTCGACAGCTCCTACGAGCAGTACTTC
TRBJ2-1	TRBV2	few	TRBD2	CASSETGGGLNEQFF	TGTGCCAGCAGTGAAACGGGGGGGGGCCTGAATGAGCAGTTCTTC
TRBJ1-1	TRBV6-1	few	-	CASSPLGGENTEAFF	TGTGCCAGCAGTCCTTTGGGGGGCGAGAACACTGAAGCTTTCTTT
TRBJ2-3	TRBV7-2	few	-	CASSATGGFTDTQYF	TGTGCCAGCAGCGCGACGGGCGGATTCACAGATACGCAGTATTTT
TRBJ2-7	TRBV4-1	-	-	CASSQDVGTRYEQYF	TGCGCCAGCAGCCAAGATGTGGGGACCCGCTACGAGCAGTACTTC
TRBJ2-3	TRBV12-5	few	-	CASGSMGADTQYF	TGTGCTAGTGGTTCCATGGGTGCAGATACGCAGTATTTT
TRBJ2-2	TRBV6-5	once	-	CALGSYTGELFF	TGTGCCCTGGGCAGTTACACCGGGGAGCTGTTTTTT
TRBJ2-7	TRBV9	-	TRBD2	CASSVGQTGGAYERYF	TGTGCCAGCAGCGTAGGGCAGACCGGGGGGGCCTACGAGCGGTACTTC
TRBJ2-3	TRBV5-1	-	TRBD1	CASSLAHRQGRTDTQYF	TGCGCCAGCAGCTTGGCCCACCGACAGGGGCGCACAGATACGCAGTATTTT
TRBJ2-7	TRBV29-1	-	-	CSLDDGHEQYF	TGCAGCCTCGACGATGGGCACGAGCAGTACTTC
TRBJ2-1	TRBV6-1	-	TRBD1	CASRKTGGIYNEQFF	TGTGCCAGCAGAAAAACAGGGGGCATCTACAATGAGCAGTTCTTC
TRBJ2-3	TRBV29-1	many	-	CSSDFGEGDTQYF	TGCAGCAGTGATTTTGGGGAAGGAGATACGCAGTATTTT
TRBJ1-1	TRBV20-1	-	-	CSARDYGVLGTEAFF	TGCAGTGCTAGAGATTACGGGGTCCTCGGCACTGAAGCTTTCTTT
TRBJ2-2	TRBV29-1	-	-	CSVEDPGAGELFF	TGCAGCGTTGAAGACCCAGGAGCCGGGGAGCTGTTTTTT
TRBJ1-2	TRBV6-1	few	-	CASINGTIDGYTF	TGTGCCAGCATCAACGGGACAATAGATGGCTACACCTTC
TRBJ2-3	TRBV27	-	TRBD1	CASSFSPTGWYF	TGTGCCAGCAGTTTCTCGCCGACAGGGTGGTATTTT
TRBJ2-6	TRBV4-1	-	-	CASSLEGGTGANVLTF	TGCGCCAGCAGCCTAGAAGGGGGTACTGGGGCCAACGTCCTGACTTTC
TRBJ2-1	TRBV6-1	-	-	CASQGGESNEQFF	TGTGCCAGCCAAGGAGGGGAAAGCAATGAGCAGTTCTTC
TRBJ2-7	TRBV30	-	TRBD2	CAWQPGLASSEQYF	TGTGCCTGGCAACCGGGACTAGCCTCCTCCGAGCAGTACTTC
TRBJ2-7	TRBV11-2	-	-	CASSPPPSGYEQYF	TGTGCCAGCAGCCCACCACCATCCGGCTACGAGCAGTACTTC
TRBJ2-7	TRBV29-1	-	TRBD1	CSVEEGTGGYEQYF	TGCAGCGTTGAAGAGGGGACAGGGGGCTACGAGCAGTACTTC
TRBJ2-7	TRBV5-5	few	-	CASSLVPGLYEQYF	TGTGCCAGCAGCTTGGTACCGGGGCTCTACGAGCAGTACTTC
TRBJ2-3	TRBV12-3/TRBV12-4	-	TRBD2	CASTWTSGTDTQYF	TGTGCCAGCACCTGGACTAGCGGCACAGATACGCAGTATTTT
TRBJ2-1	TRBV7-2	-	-	CASSLGERGEQFF	TGTGCCAGCAGCTTAGGGGAGAGGGGGGAGCAGTTCTTC
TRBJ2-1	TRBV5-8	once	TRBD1	CASRHLRGTLSYNEQFF	TGTGCCAGCAGGCATCTCAGGGGGACCCTCTCCTACAATGAGCAGTTCTTC
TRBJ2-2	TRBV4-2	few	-	CASNPGTTGELFF	TGTGCCAGCAACCCTGGAACCACCGGGGAGCTGTTTTTT
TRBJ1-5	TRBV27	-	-	CASSRLGNQPQHF	TGTGCCAGCAGCCGGCTTGGCAATCAGCCCCAGCATTTT
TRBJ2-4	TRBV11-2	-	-	CASSSSTRNIQYF	TGTGCCAGCAGCTCATCCACACGGAACATTCAGTACTTC
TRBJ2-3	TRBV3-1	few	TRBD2	CASSQGTSLGTDTQYF	TGTGCCAGCAGCCAAGGGACTAGCTTAGGCACAGATACGCAGTATTTT
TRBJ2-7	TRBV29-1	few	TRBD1	CSATGAGYEQYF	TGCAGCGCTACAGGGGCTGGCTACGAGCAGTACTTC
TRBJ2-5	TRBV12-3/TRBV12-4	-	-	CASSLGLSETQYF	TGTGCCAGCAGTTTGGGGCTTAGCGAGACCCAGTACTTC
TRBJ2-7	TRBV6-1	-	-	CASSEADFGTGAYEQYF	TGTGCCAGCAGTGAAGCGGATTTCGGGACTGGAGCCTACGAGCAGTACTTC
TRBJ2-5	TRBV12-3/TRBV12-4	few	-	CASGEGFQETQYF	TGTGCCAGCGGTGAGGGCTTTCAAGAGACCCAGTACTTC
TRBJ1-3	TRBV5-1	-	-	CASSLDGQPSSGNTIYF	TGCGCCAGCAGCTTGGACGGACAGCCGAGCTCTGGAAACACCATATATTTT
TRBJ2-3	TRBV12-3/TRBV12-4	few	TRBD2	CASSLAPGQGASGGARPDTQYF	TGTGCCAGCAGTTTAGCGCCTGGACAGGGAGCTAGCGGGGGGGCCCGACCAGATACGCAGTATTTT
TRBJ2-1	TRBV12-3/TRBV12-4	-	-	CASSLSLAYNEQFF	TGTGCCAGCAGCCTCTCACTCGCTTACAATGAGCAGTTCTTC
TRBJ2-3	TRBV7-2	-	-	CASTTYTGAQYF	TGTGCCAGCACTACCTACACCGGGGCGCAGTATTTT
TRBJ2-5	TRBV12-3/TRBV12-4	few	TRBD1	CASSLATGGQETQYF	TGTGCCAGCAGTTTAGCTACAGGGGGCCAAGAGACCCAGTACTTC
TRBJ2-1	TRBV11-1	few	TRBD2	CASNTGTSGGSSYNEQFF	TGTGCCAGCAACACGGGGACTAGCGGGGGGAGCTCCTACAATGAGCAGTTCTTC
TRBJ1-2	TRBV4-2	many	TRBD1	CASAPGQEIYGYTF	TGTGCCAGCGCCCCGGGACAGGAAATCTATGGCTACACCTTC
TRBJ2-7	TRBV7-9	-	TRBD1	CASSGQEDRVYEQYF	TGTGCCAGCAGCGGCCAAGAGGACAGGGTTTACGAGCAGTACTTC